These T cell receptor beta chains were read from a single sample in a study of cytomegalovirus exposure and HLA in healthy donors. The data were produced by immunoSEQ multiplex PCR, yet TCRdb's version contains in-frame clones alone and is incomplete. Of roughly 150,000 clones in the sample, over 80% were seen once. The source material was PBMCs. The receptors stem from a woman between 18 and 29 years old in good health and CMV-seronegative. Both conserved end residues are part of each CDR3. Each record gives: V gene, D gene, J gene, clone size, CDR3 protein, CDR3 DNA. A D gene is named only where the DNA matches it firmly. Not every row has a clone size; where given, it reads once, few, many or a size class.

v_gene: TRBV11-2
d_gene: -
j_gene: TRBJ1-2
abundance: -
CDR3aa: CASSLGGRGIGYTF
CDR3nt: TGTGCCAGCAGCTTAGGGGGGAGGGGGATCGGCTACACCTTC

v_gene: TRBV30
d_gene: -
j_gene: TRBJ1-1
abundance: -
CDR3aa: CACYPGQTNEAFF
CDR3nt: TGTGCCTGCTACCCAGGGCAGACAAATGAAGCTTTCTTT

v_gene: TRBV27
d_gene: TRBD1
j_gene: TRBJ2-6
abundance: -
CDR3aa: CASALRVGQGGSGANVLTF
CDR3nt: TGTGCCAGCGCCCTTAGGGTGGGACAGGGGGGGTCTGGGGCCAACGTCCTGACTTTC

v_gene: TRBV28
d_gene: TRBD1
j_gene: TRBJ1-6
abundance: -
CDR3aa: CASREMRTHRGNNSPLHF
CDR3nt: TGTGCCAGCAGGGAAATGCGGACCCACAGGGGGAACAATTCACCCCTCCACTTT

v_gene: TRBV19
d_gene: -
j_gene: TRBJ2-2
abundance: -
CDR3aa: CATVRDGGTGELFF
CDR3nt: TGTGCCACAGTCAGGGACGGGGGAACCGGGGAGCTGTTTTTT

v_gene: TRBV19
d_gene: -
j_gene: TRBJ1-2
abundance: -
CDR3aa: CASSPGPTENYGYTF
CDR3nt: TGTGCCAGTAGTCCCGGTCCGACAGAGAACTATGGCTACACCTTC

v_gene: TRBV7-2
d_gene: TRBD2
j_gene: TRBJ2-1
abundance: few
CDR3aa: CASSSKKTSGGAYEQFF
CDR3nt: TGTGCCAGCAGCTCTAAAAAGACTAGCGGGGGGGCCTATGAGCAGTTCTTC

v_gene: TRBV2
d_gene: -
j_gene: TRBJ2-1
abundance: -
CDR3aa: CASRVVGGGEDNEQFF
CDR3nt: TGTGCCAGCAGGGTGGTCGGAGGGGGCGAGGACAATGAGCAGTTCTTC

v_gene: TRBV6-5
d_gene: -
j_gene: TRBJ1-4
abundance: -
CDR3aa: CASSYWQGRGKLFF
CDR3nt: TGTGCCAGCAGTTACTGGCAGGGTAGGGGAAAACTGTTTTTT

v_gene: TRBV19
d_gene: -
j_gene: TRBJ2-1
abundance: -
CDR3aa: CASSIRGNEQFF
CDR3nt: TGTGCCAGTAGTATCAGAGGCAATGAGCAGTTCTTC

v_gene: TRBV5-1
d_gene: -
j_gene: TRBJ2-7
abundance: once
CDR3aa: CASRKEYEQYF
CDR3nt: TGCGCCAGCAGGAAAGAGTACGAGCAGTACTTC

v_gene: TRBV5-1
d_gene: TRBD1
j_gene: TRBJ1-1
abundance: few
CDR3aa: CASSLWGTGVFF
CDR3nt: TGCGCCAGCAGCTTGTGGGGGACAGGGGTTTTCTTT

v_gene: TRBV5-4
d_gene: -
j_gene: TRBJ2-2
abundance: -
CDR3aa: CASSLGRDSGELFF
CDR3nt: TGTGCCAGCAGCTTGGGCAGGGATTCCGGGGAGCTGTTTTTT

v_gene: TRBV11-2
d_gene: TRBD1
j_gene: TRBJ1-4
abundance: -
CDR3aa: CASSSNRGREKLFF
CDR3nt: TGTGCCAGCAGCTCTAACAGGGGGCGAGAAAAACTGTTTTTT

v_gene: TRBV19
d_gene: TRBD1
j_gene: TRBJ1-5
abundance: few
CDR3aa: CASRTARTGVRKPQHF
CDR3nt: TGTGCCAGTAGAACCGCACGGACAGGAGTGAGGAAGCCCCAGCATTTT

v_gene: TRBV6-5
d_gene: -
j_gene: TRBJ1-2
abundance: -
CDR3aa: CASSSPGENYGYTF
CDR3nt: TGTGCCAGCAGTTCGCCGGGTGAGAACTATGGCTACACCTTC

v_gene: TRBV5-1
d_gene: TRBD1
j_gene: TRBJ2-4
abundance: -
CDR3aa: CASSPFQGAAKNIQYF
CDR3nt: TGCGCCAGCAGCCCATTCCAGGGGGCAGCCAAAAACATTCAGTACTTC

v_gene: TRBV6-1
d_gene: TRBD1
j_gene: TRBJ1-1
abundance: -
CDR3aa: CASISGQGLGTEAFF
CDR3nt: TGTGCCAGCATTTCGGGACAGGGTTTGGGCACTGAAGCTTTCTTT

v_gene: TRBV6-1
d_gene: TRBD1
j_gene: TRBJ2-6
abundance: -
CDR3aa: CASSERGGQRPSGANVLTF
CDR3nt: TGTGCCAGCAGTGAACGTGGGGGACAGAGACCCTCTGGGGCCAACGTCCTGACTTTC

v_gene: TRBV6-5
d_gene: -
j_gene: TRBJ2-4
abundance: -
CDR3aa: CASSFGGIQYF
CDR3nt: TGTGCCAGCAGTTTCGGGGGCATTCAGTACTTC

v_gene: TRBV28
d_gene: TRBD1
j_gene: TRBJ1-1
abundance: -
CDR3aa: CASQRDRRNTEAFF
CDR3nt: TGTGCCAGCCAGCGGGACAGGCGGAACACTGAAGCTTTCTTT

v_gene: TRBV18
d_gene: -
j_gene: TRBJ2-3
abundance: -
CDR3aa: CASSPSDFSHTQYF
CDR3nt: TGTGCCAGCTCACCTTCGGACTTCTCCCATACGCAGTATTTT

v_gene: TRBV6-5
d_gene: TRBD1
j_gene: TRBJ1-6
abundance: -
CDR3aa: CASSRTGNSPLHF
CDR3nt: TGTGCCAGCAGCCGGACAGGGAATTCACCCCTCCACTTT

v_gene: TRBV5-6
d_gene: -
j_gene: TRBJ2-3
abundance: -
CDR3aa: CASSLVAGQDTQYF
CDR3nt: TGTGCCAGCAGCTTGGTCGCAGGGCAAGATACGCAGTATTTT

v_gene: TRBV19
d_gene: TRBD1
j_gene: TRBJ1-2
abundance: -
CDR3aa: CASTRDSPDYGYTF
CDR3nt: TGTGCCAGTACCCGGGACAGTCCTGACTATGGCTACACCTTC

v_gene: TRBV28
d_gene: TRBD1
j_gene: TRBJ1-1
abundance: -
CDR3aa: CASARTGNTEAFF
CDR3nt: TGTGCCAGCGCCAGGACAGGGAACACTGAAGCTTTCTTT

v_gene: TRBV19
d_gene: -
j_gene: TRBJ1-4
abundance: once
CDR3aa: CASSIGGRNEKLFF
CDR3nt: TGTGCCAGTAGTATTGGGGGCCGTAATGAAAAACTGTTTTTT

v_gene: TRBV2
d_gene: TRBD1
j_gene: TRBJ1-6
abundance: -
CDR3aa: CASKNLDRDSPLHF
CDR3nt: TGTGCCAGCAAGAACCTGGACAGGGATTCACCCCTCCACTTT

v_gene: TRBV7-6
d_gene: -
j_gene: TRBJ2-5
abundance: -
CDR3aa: CASSAGFRETQYF
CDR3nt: TGTGCCAGCAGCGCAGGGTTTCGGGAGACCCAGTACTTC

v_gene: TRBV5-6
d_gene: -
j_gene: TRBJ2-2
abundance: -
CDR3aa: CASSLGLGGGELFF
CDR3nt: TGTGCCAGCAGCTTGGGACTAGGAGGCGGGGAGCTGTTTTTT

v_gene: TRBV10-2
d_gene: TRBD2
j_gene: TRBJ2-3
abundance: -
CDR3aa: CASRGGSTDTQYF
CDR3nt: TGCGCCAGCAGGGGGGGGAGCACAGATACGCAGTATTTT

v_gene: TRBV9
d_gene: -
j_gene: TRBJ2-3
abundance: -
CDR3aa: CASSVELHSTDTQYF
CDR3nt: TGTGCCAGCAGCGTAGAATTACATAGCACAGATACGCAGTATTTT

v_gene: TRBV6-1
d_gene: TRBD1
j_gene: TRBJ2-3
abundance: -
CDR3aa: CASSGGQTLSTDTQYF
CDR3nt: TGTGCCAGCAGTGGGGGACAGACACTTAGCACAGATACGCAGTATTTT

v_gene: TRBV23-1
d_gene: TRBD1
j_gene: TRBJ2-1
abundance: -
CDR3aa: CAGTDRGYNEQFF
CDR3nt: TGCGCCGGCACTGACAGGGGCTACAATGAGCAGTTCTTC

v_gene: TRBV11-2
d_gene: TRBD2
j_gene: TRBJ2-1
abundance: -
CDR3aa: CASTSGPNEQFF
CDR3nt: TGTGCCAGCACTAGCGGACCAAATGAGCAGTTCTTC

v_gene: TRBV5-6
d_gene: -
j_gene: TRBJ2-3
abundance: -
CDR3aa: CASSPLHNTGWTQYF
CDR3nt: TGTGCCAGCAGCCCCCTACACAACACAGGGTGGACGCAGTATTTT

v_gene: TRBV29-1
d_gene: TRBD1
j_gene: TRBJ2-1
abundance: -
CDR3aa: CSVGTGSEQFF
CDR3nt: TGCAGCGTTGGGACAGGGAGTGAGCAGTTCTTC

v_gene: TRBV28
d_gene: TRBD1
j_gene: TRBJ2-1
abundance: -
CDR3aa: CASSGQGALYNEQFF
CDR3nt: TGTGCCAGCAGTGGACAGGGGGCGTTGTACAATGAGCAGTTCTTC

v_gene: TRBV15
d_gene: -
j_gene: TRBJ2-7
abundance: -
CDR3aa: CATSNRGSSYEQYF
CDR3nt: TGTGCCACCAGCAATCGTGGCAGCTCCTACGAGCAGTACTTC

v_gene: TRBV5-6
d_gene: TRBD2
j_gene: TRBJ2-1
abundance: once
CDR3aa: CASSLLLGLAGDYNEQFF
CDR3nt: TGTGCCAGCAGCTTGCTTTTGGGACTAGCGGGGGACTACAATGAGCAGTTCTTC

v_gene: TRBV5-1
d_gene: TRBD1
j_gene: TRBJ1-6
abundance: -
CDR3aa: CASSLQGGDYSPLHF
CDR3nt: TGCGCCAGCAGCTTACAGGGGGGAGATTATTCACCCCTCCACTTT

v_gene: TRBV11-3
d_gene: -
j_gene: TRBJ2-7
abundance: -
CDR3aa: CASSLRGGYEQYF
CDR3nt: TGTGCCAGCAGCTTACGAGGGGGCTACGAGCAGTACTTC

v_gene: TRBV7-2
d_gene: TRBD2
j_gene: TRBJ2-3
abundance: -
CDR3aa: CASSWLAGTDTQYF
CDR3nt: TGTGCCAGCAGCTGGTTAGCGGGAACAGATACGCAGTATTTT

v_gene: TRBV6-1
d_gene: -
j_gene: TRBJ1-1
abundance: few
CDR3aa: CASSAQGVGTEAFF
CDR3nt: TGTGCCAGCAGTGCGCAGGGCGTGGGCACTGAAGCTTTCTTT

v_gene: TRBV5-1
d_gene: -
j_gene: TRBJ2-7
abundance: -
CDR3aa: CASSPRGTTSPYEQYF
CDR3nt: TGCGCCAGCAGCCCTAGGGGAACGACCTCACCCTACGAGCAGTACTTC

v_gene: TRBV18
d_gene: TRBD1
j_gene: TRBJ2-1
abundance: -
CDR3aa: CASSSGTEDNEQFF
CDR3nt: TGTGCCAGCTCATCCGGGACAGAAGACAATGAGCAGTTCTTC

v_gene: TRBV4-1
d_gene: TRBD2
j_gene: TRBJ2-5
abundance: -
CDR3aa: CASSHRLSGWNQETQYF
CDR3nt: TGCGCCAGCAGCCACCGACTTAGCGGGTGGAATCAAGAGACCCAGTACTTC

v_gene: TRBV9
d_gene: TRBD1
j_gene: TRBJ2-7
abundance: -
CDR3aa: CASSDHKTGGTREQYF
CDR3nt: TGTGCCAGCAGCGATCATAAGACAGGGGGAACTAGAGAGCAGTACTTC

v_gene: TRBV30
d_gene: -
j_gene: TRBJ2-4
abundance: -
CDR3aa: CAWSAKGVAAKNIQYF
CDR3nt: TGTGCCTGGAGTGCCAAGGGGGTTGCGGCCAAAAACATTCAGTACTTC

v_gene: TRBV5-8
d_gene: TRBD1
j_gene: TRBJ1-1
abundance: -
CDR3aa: CASSHRQGLNTEAFF
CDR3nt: TGTGCCAGCAGCCATAGACAGGGATTGAACACTGAAGCTTTCTTT

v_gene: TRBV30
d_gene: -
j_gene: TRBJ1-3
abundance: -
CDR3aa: CAWSVKLGGLGNTIYF
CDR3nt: TGTGCCTGGAGTGTAAAGTTGGGGGGGCTCGGAAACACCATATATTTT

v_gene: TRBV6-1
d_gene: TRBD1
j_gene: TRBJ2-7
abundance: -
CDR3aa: CASRRQGWEQYF
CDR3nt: TGTGCCAGCAGGCGACAGGGATGGGAGCAGTACTTC

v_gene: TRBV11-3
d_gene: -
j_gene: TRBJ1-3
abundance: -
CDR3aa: CASSHPGSEAGNTIYF
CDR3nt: TGTGCCAGCAGCCATCCGGGAAGTGAAGCGGGAAACACCATATATTTT

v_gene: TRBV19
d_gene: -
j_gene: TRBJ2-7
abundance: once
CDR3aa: CASREGGRNEQYF
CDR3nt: TGTGCCAGTAGGGAAGGAGGTAGGAACGAGCAGTACTTC

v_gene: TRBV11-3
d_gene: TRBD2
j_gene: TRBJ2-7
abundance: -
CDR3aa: CASSSRTSYEQYF
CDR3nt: TGTGCCAGCAGCTCTCGGACTAGCTACGAGCAGTACTTC

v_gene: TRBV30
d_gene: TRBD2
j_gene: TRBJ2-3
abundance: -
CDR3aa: CAWIKVGGGSTDTQYF
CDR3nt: TGTGCCTGGATAAAGGTGGGCGGGGGAAGCACAGATACGCAGTATTTT

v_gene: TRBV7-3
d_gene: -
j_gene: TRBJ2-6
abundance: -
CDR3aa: CASSSRTVLSGANVLTF
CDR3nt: TGTGCCAGCAGCTCACGGACAGTCCTCTCTGGGGCCAACGTCCTGACTTTC

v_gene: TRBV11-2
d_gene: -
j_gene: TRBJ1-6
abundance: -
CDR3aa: CASRLRGANYNSPLHF
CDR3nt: TGTGCCAGCAGATTAAGAGGCGCGAATTATAATTCACCCCTCCACTTT

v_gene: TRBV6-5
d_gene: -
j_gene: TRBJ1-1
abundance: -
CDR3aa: CASTTRAGPNTEAFF
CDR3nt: TGTGCCAGCACCACCAGAGCAGGCCCAAACACTGAAGCTTTCTTT